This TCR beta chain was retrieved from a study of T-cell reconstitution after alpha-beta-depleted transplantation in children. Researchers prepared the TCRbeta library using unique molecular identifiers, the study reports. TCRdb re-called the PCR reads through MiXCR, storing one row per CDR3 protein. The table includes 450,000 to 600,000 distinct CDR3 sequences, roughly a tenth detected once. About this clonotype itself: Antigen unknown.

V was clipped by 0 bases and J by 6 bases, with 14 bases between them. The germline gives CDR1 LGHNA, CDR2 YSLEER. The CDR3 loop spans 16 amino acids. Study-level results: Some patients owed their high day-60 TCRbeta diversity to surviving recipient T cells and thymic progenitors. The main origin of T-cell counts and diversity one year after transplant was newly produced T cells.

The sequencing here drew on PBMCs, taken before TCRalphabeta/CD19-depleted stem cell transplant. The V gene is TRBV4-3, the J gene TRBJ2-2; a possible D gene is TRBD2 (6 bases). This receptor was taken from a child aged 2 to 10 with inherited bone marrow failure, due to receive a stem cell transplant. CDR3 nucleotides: TGCGCCAGCAGCCAAGATCCGGGAGCGGGTTCCGGGGAGCTGTTTTTT. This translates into CASSQDPGAGSGELFF.